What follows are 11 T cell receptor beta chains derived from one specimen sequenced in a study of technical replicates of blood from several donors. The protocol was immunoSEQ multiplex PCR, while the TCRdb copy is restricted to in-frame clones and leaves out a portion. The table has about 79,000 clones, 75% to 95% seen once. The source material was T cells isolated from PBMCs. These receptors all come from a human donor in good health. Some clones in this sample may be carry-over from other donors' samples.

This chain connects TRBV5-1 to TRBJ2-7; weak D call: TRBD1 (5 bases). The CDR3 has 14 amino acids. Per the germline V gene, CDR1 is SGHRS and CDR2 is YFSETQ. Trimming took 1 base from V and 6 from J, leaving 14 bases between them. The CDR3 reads CASSLRIGQGEQYF. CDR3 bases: TGCGCCAGCAGCTTGCGCATTGGCCAGGGCGAGCAGTACTTC.

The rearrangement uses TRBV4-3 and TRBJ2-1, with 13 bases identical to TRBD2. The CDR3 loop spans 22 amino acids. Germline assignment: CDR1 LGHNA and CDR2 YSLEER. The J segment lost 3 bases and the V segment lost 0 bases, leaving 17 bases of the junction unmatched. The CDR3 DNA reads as TGCGCCAGCAGCCAAGATCTACTAGGATGGACTAGCGGGAGAGGTTTCTACAATGAGCAGTTCTTC. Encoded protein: CASSQDLLGWTSGRGFYNEQFF.

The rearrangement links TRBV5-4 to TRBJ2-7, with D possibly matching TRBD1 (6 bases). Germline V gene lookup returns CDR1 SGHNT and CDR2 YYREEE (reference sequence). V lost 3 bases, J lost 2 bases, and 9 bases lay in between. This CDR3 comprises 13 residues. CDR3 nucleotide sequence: TGTGCCAGCAGCTCCAGGACAGCCTACGAGCAGTACTTC. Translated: CASSSRTAYEQYF.

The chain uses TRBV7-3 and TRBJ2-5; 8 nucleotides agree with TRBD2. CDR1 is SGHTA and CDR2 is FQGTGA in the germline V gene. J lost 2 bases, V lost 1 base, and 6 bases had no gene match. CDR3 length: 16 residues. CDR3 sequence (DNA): TGTGCCAGCAGCTTAATAAGCGGGAGTTCTCAAGAGACCCAGTACTTC. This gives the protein CASSLISGSSQETQYF.

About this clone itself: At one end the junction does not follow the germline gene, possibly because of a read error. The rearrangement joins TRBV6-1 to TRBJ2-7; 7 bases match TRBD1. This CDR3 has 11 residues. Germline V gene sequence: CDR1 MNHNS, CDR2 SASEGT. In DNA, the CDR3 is TGTGCCGGCAGACAGGGCTACGAGCAGTACTTC. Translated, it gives CAGRQGYEQYF.

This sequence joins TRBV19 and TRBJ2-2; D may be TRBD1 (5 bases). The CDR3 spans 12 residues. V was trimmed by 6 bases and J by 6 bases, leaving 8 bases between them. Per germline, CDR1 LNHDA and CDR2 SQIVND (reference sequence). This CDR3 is CASRVGAGELFF. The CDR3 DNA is TGTGCCAGTAGAGTAGGGGCCGGGGAGCTGTTTTTT.

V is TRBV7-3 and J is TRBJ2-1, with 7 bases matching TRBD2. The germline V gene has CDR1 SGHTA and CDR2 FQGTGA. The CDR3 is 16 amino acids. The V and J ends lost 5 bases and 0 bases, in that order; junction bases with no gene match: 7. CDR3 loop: CASSELAASSYNEQFF. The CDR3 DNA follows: TGTGCCAGCAGCGAGCTAGCGGCCAGCTCCTACAATGAGCAGTTCTTC. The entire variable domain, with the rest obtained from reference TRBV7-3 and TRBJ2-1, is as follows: GAGVSQTPSNKVTEKGKYVELRCDPISGHTALYWYRQSLGQGPEFLIYFQGTGAADDSGLPNDRFFAVRPEGSVSTLKIQRTERGDSAVYLCASSELAASSYNEQFFGPGTRLTVL.

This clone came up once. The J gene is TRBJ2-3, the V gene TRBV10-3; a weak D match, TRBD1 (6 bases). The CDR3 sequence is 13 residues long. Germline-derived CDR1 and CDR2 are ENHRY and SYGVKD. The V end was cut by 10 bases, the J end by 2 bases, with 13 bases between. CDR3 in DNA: TGTGCCACCCGACAGGAAAACACAGATACGCAGTATTTT. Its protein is CATRQENTDTQYF.

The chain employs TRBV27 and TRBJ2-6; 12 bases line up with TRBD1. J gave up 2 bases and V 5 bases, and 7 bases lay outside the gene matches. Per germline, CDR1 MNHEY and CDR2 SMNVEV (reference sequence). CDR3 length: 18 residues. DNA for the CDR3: TGTGCCAGCAGTGGGGACAGGGGGCCCTTCGCTGGGGCCAACGTCCTGACTTTC. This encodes CASSGDRGPFAGANVLTF.

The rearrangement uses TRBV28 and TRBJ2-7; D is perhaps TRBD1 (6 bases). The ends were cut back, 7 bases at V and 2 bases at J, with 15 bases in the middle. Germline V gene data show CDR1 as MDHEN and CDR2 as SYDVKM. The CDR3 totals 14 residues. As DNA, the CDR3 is TGTGCCAGCAACCTAGGACAGACAACCTACGAGCAGTACTTC. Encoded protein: CASNLGQTTYEQYF.

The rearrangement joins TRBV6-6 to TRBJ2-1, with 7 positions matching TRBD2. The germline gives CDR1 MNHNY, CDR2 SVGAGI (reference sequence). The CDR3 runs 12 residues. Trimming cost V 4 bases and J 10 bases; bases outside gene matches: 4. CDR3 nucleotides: TGTGCCAGCAGTTCCCCTAGCGGAGAGCAGTTCTTC. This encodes CASSSPSGEQFF.